The rows below give T cell receptor beta chains drawn from one sample of a study of T cell responses to AZD1222 COVID-19 vaccine. Using immunoSEQ multiplex PCR, the repertoire was profiled, and TCRdb retains in-frame clones only, with some absent. The sample shows 100,000 to 130,000 clones, roughly 90% of them seen only once. The source material was peripheral blood, sampled on day 0 of AZD1222 vaccination. Receptors originate from an adult in good health. Each CDR3 is given with its conserved first and last residue. Fields, in order: V gene, J gene, D gene, clone size, CDR3 protein, CDR3 DNA. A D gene is named only where the DNA matches it firmly. Expanded clones are given a class, and other clones once, few, many or no size at all.

TRBV5-5,TRBJ1-4,TRBD1,once,CASSLAWQGVEKLFF,TGTGCCAGCAGCTTGGCGTGGCAGGGGGTTGAAAAACTGTTTTTT
TRBV5-3,TRBJ1-2,-,-,CARSWFTGFYGYTF,TGTGCCAGAAGCTGGTTCACAGGGTTCTATGGCTACACCTTC
TRBV7-8,TRBJ1-6,TRBD1,few,CASSLALARTGSNSPLHF,TGTGCCAGCAGCTTAGCTCTGGCCCGGACAGGGTCCAATTCACCCCTCCACTTT
TRBV28,TRBJ2-7,-,-,CASSLGRQARYF,TGTGCCAGCAGTTTAGGGCGACAGGCCCGCTACTTC
TRBV2,TRBJ1-2,-,-,CASSEGLINYGYTF,TGTGCCAGCAGTGAAGGCCTGATTAACTATGGCTACACCTTC
TRBV30,TRBJ2-5,-,-,CAWKRRGRQETQYF,TGTGCCTGGAAGAGGAGGGGGCGGCAAGAGACCCAGTACTTC
TRBV5-1,TRBJ1-5,-,-,CASSLLGGNQPQHF,TGCGCCAGCAGCTTACTTGGGGGTAATCAGCCCCAGCATTTT
TRBV7-3,TRBJ1-6,-,-,CASSLGNSGNSPLHF,TGTGCCAGCAGCTTAGGAAATTCGGGGAATTCACCCCTCCACTTT
TRBV3-1/TRBV3-2,TRBJ2-7,TRBD1,-,CASSLQGAKEQYF,TGTGCCAGCAGCCTCCAGGGGGCGAAAGAGCAGTACTTC
TRBV3-1/TRBV3-2,TRBJ2-1,TRBD2,-,CASSPAGGSPHEQFF,TGTGCCAGCAGCCCCGCTGGCGGGAGTCCCCATGAGCAGTTCTTC
TRBV7-2,TRBJ1-5,-,-,CASSLEGYQPQHF,TGTGCCAGCAGCTTAGAAGGGTATCAGCCCCAGCATTTT
TRBV5-1,TRBJ2-3,-,-,CASSLTHSGVWTDTQYF,TGCGCCAGCAGCTTAACCCATTCAGGGGTTTGGACAGATACGCAGTATTTT
TRBV28,TRBJ1-2,-,-,CASSFQQGGSFYGYTF,TGTGCCAGCAGTTTCCAGCAAGGGGGTAGTTTCTATGGCTACACCTTC
TRBV6-5,TRBJ2-2,-,-,CASSYSLRRDTGELFF,TGTGCCAGCAGTTACTCATTAAGACGGGACACCGGGGAGCTGTTTTTT
TRBV5-4,TRBJ2-5,TRBD1,-,CASSLGDRAETQYF,TGTGCCAGCAGCTTGGGAGACAGGGCGGAGACCCAGTACTTC
TRBV7-2,TRBJ1-2,-,-,CASSPQTAYYGYTF,TGTGCCAGCAGCCCCCAGACAGCTTACTATGGCTACACCTTC
TRBV7-3,TRBJ2-2,-,-,CASMLALNTGELFF,TGTGCCAGCATGCTAGCGTTGAACACCGGGGAGCTGTTTTTT
TRBV6-5,TRBJ1-1,TRBD1,-,CASSPTGRAEAFF,TGTGCCAGCAGTCCGACAGGGAGGGCCGAAGCTTTCTTT
TRBV18,TRBJ2-7,TRBD1,few,CASSPQATDRGSYEQYF,TGTGCCAGCTCACCCCAGGCCACGGACAGGGGGTCCTACGAGCAGTACTTC
TRBV9,TRBJ2-1,-,-,CASSVGVSISYNEQFF,TGTGCCAGCAGCGTAGGGGTGTCGATCTCCTACAATGAGCAGTTCTTC
TRBV14,TRBJ1-2,-,-,CASSPLIGGYTF,TGTGCCAGCAGTCCCCTAATAGGTGGCTACACCTTC
TRBV30,TRBJ2-1,TRBD1,-,CAWAGGGQGAYNEQFF,TGTGCCTGGGCCGGCGGGGGACAGGGGGCTTACAATGAGCAGTTCTTC
TRBV19,TRBJ2-1,TRBD2,-,CASTASGNNEQFF,TGTGCCAGTACGGCTAGCGGGAACAATGAGCAGTTCTTC
TRBV7-2,TRBJ1-1,-,once,CASSLDRVVTEAFF,TGTGCCAGCAGCTTAGATCGAGTAGTTACTGAAGCTTTCTTT
TRBV4-1,TRBJ2-7,TRBD2,-,CASSQDLRREHEQYF,TGCGCCAGCAGCCAAGATCTCCGGCGGGAGCACGAGCAGTACTTC
TRBV6-5,TRBJ2-5,-,-,CASSYSKNPQETQYF,TGTGCCAGCAGTTACTCGAAGAATCCGCAAGAGACCCAGTACTTC
TRBV14,TRBJ1-5,-,-,CASSQGDGNQPQHF,TGTGCCAGCAGCCAAGGGGACGGGAATCAGCCCCAGCATTTT
TRBV7-9,TRBJ1-4,-,-,CASSLANRAYEKLFF,TGTGCCAGCAGCTTAGCGAACAGGGCGTACGAAAAACTGTTTTTT
TRBV11-3,TRBJ1-3,-,-,CASSLQFSSGNTIYF,TGTGCCAGCAGCTTACAGTTTTCCTCTGGAAACACCATATATTTT
TRBV3-1/TRBV3-2,TRBJ2-3,TRBD1,-,CASRRTGGTDTQYF,TGTGCCAGCAGACGGACAGGGGGCACAGATACGCAGTATTTT
TRBV6-4,TRBJ2-7,-,-,CASSDSLREIGYEQYF,TGTGCCAGCAGTGACTCTCTGAGGGAGATTGGCTACGAGCAGTACTTC
TRBV28,TRBJ2-7,-,once,CASSSPLGNQAEQYF,TGTGCCAGCAGTTCTCCCCTAGGAAACCAGGCCGAGCAGTACTTC
TRBV6-1,TRBJ1-2,TRBD1,-,CASSEGDRGPYGYTF,TGTGCCAGCAGTGAAGGGGACAGGGGCCCCTATGGCTACACCTTC
TRBV5-1,TRBJ1-1,TRBD1,-,CASGPQTGRNTEAFF,TGCGCCAGCGGTCCCCAGACAGGGAGGAACACTGAAGCTTTCTTT
TRBV6-4,TRBJ2-2,TRBD1,-,CASKPGTGFGELFF,TGTGCCAGCAAACCCGGGACAGGGTTCGGGGAGCTGTTTTTT
TRBV15,TRBJ2-1,-,-,CATSQEGLAYNEQFF,TGTGCCACCTCACAGGAAGGGCTAGCCTACAATGAGCAGTTCTTC
TRBV7-2,TRBJ2-7,-,-,CASSFKEANSYEQYF,TGTGCCAGCAGCTTCAAGGAAGCAAACTCCTACGAGCAGTACTTC
TRBV19,TRBJ2-7,-,-,CASSIAPDSPYEQYF,TGTGCCAGTAGTATAGCCCCCGACAGTCCCTACGAGCAGTACTTC
TRBV24-1,TRBJ2-1,-,-,CATSALAGGSSYNEQFF,TGTGCCACCAGTGCGCTCGCAGGCGGTAGCTCCTACAATGAGCAGTTCTTC
TRBV13,TRBJ2-7,TRBD2,-,CASSLGWRGLVSYEQYF,TGTGCCAGCAGCTTAGGTTGGAGGGGACTAGTGAGCTACGAGCAGTACTTC
TRBV30,TRBJ1-1,-,-,CAWNDEGGTEAFF,TGTGCCTGGAATGACGAGGGGGGCACTGAAGCTTTCTTT
TRBV7-9,TRBJ2-7,-,few,CASSPDRTYEQYF,TGTGCCAGCAGCCCGGACAGAACCTACGAGCAGTACTTC
TRBV24-1,TRBJ1-4,TRBD1,-,CATSDTGTENEKLFF,TGTGCCACCAGTGATACCGGGACAGAAAATGAAAAACTGTTTTTT
TRBV30,TRBJ1-6,-,-,CAWSGNGVNSPLHF,TGTGCCTGGAGTGGGAATGGGGTTAATTCACCCCTCCACTTT
TRBV9,TRBJ1-2,TRBD1,-,CASSVARQGVGYTF,TGTGCCAGCAGCGTAGCTCGACAGGGCGTAGGCTACACCTTC
TRBV14,TRBJ2-3,TRBD2,-,CASSKLAGVTDTQYF,TGTGCCAGCAGCAAACTAGCGGGAGTCACAGATACGCAGTATTTT
TRBV3-1/TRBV3-2,TRBJ2-7,TRBD2,-,CASSQGQSGSRDYEQYF,TGTGCCAGCAGCCAAGGTCAAAGCGGGAGTCGGGATTACGAGCAGTACTTC
TRBV7-9,TRBJ2-3,-,-,CASSLAGSDTQYF,TGTGCCAGCAGCTTAGCGGGTTCAGATACGCAGTATTTT
TRBV9,TRBJ1-6,TRBD1,-,CASSPPGQNNSPLHF,TGTGCCAGCAGCCCGCCGGGACAGAATAATTCACCCCTCCACTTT
TRBV9,TRBJ1-3,-,once,CASSVAPSSGNTIYF,TGTGCCAGCAGCGTAGCTCCTAGCTCTGGAAACACCATATATTTT
TRBV4-2,TRBJ1-2,TRBD1,-,CASSQDATGGSGGYGYTF,TGTGCCAGCAGCCAAGATGCCACAGGGGGCTCCGGTGGCTATGGCTACACCTTC
TRBV6-1,TRBJ1-3,-,-,CASSEVAGRNTIYF,TGTGCCAGCAGTGAGGTGGCAGGGAGAAACACCATATATTTT
TRBV28,TRBJ2-2,-,-,CASTVPQTGELFF,TGTGCCAGTACCGTACCCCAAACCGGGGAGCTGTTTTTT
TRBV2,TRBJ1-2,TRBD1,-,CASSEGQGNYGYTF,TGTGCCAGCAGTGAGGGACAGGGCAACTATGGCTACACCTTC
TRBV7-2,TRBJ2-1,TRBD2,once,CASSPVAGRPYNEQFF,TGTGCCAGCAGCCCGGTAGCGGGACGTCCTTACAATGAGCAGTTCTTC